Shown below are 32 T cell receptor beta chains from a single sample sequenced in a study of cytomegalovirus exposure and HLA in healthy donors. PCR used 60 Vbeta primers and 13 Jbeta primers. Clones were read by immunoSEQ multiplex PCR, and TCRdb kept only the in-frame ones, dropping some. The sample consists of 100,000 to 150,000 clones, about 73% of them appearing once. The sequenced material came from PBMCs. The receptors derive from a woman aged 50 to 60 in good health and CMV-seropositive.

The rearrangement links TRBV11-3 to TRBJ2-2, with TRBD2 matching over 7 bases. This CDR3 region has 15 residues. After removal of 3 bases from V and 0 bases from J, the junction contained 1 base not matched to a gene. Germline V gene lookup returns CDR1 SGHNT and CDR2 YENEEA. The chain's CDR3 is CASSLGGSNTGELFF. The CDR3 DNA reads TGTGCCAGCAGCTTGGGGGGGTCGAACACCGGGGAGCTGTTTTTT.

The rearrangement uses TRBV23-1 and TRBJ1-1; 7 bases are a match to TRBD1. TRBV23-1 is identified as an open reading frame with a role that is uncertain. This CDR3 contains 13 residues. V trimming: 10 bases; J trimming: 7 bases; junction bases outside the gene matches: 12. CDR3 in amino acids: CAIIRDRLYEAFF. The CDR3 DNA sequence: TGCGCCATCATACGGGACAGACTTTATGAAGCTTTCTTT.

The genes are TRBV7-2 and TRBJ2-7, with TRBD1 matching over 7 bases. CDR3 length: 16 residues. Losses at the gene ends were 2 bases for V and 5 bases for J; bases not matched to a gene: 12. Germline V lookup: CDR1 SGHTA, CDR2 FQGNSA. CDR3 nucleotide sequence: TGTGCCAGCAGCTTAACCCTGGCAGGGGGTTTGAACGAGCAGTACTTC. Translated: CASSLTLAGGLNEQYF.

The chain employs TRBV6-5 and TRBJ1-2, with 8 nucleotides matching TRBD1. The germline V gene has CDR1 MNHEY and CDR2 SVGAGI. The CDR3 covers 15 residues. The ends lost 7 bases at V and 6 bases at J; junction bases unmatched: 13. CDR3 bases: TGTGCCAGCACCAGGGGGCGATTAGTCACCCATGGCTACACCTTC. It is translated as CASTRGRLVTHGYTF.

V usage is TRBV5-1 and J usage is TRBJ1-2; D call uncertain. CDR3 length equals 12 residues. Trimming cost V 0 bases and J 6 bases, with 6 bases left between them. CDR1 is SGHRS, CDR2 YFSETQ, per germline. The CDR3 DNA reads as TGCGCCAGCAGCTTGGGTCCCGATGGCTACACCTTC. This sequence encodes CASSLGPDGYTF.

V and J are TRBV5-1 and TRBJ2-5; 7 bases are a match to TRBD2. The CDR3 loop spans 16 amino acids. The germline V gene has CDR1 SGHRS and CDR2 YFSETQ. J lost 4 bases, V lost 4 bases, and 13 bases had no gene match. The CDR3 spells CASSMARGRVGETQYF. CDR3 nucleotide sequence: TGCGCCAGCAGCATGGCGCGGGGGAGAGTGGGAGAGACCCAGTACTTC. Full variable domain (missing parts from reference TRBV5-1 and TRBJ2-5): KAGVTQTPRYLIKTRGQQVTLSCSPISGHRSVSWYQQTPGQGLQFLFEYFSETQRNKGNFPGRFSGRQFSNSRSEMNVSTLELGDSALYLCASSMARGRVGETQYFGPGTRLLVL.

This clone was counted many times. The chain uses TRBV5-1 and TRBJ1-2, with a possible D match to TRBD1 (5 bases). CDR3 length equals 15 residues. V was cut by 5 bases and J by 4 bases, with 18 bases left in between. Germline V gene lookup returns CDR1 SGHRS and CDR2 YFSETQ. For the CDR3, the DNA is TGCGCCAGCAGTGGAGGGGAGTCCGAGCTCTATGGCTACACCTTC. It encodes CASSGGESELYGYTF. Full variable domain (remainder filled in from reference TRBV5-1 and TRBJ1-2): KAGVTQTPRYLIKTRGQQVTLSCSPISGHRSVSWYQQTPGQGLQFLFEYFSETQRNKGNFPGRFSGRQFSNSRSEMNVSTLELGDSALYLCASSGGESELYGYTFGSGTRLTVV.

V and J are TRBV6-1 and TRBJ2-7, with 8 bases identical to TRBD1. Trimming removed 10 bases from V and 4 bases from J; junction bases left unmatched: 9. Germline V gives CDR1 MNHNS, CDR2 SASEGT. The CDR3 totals 13 residues. The CDR3 region is CAIGSGGRYEQYF. In DNA form, the CDR3 reads TGTGCCATCGGCTCAGGGGGCCGATACGAGCAGTACTTC.

V is TRBV15 and J is TRBJ2-7, with no clear D. CDR3 length: 12 residues. The ends were cut back, 0 bases at V and 6 bases at J, with 6 bases in the middle. The germline V gene encodes CDR1 LNHNV and CDR2 YYDKDF (reference sequence). CDR3 loop: CATSRDHGEQYF. CDR3 bases: TGTGCCACCAGCAGAGATCACGGCGAGCAGTACTTC. Based on the CDR3 plus reference TRBV15 and TRBJ2-7, the full variable domain is DAMVIQNPRYQVTQFGKPVTLSCSQTLNHNVMYWYQQKSSQAPKLLFHYYDKDFNNEADTPDNFQSRRPNTSFCFLDIRSPGLGDTAMYLCATSRDHGEQYFGPGTRLTVT.

The chain couples TRBV12-5 to TRBJ2-4, with TRBD2 matching over 11 bases. There are 14 residues in the CDR3. The V and J ends lost 5 bases and 4 bases, in that order; junction bases with no gene match: 1. The germline V gene encodes CDR1 LGHNT and CDR2 FRNRAP. CDR3: CASGPSGGKNIQYF. CDR3 sequence (DNA): TGTGCTAGTGGTCCTAGCGGGGGGAAAAACATTCAGTACTTC.

J is TRBJ1-6 and V is TRBV11-3; maybe TRBD1 (6 bases). The ends were cut back, 0 bases at V and 10 bases at J, with 13 bases in the middle. The CDR3 runs to 15 residues. Looked up from germline, CDR1 is SGHNT and CDR2 is YENEEA. DNA of the CDR3: TGTGCCAGCAGCTTAGATCGACAGGAGTACTCACCCCTCCACTTT. Encoded protein: CASSLDRQEYSPLHF. The entire variable domain, with the rest obtained from reference TRBV11-3 and TRBJ1-6, is as follows: EAGVVQSPRYKIIEKKQPVAFWCNPISGHNTLYWYLQNLGQGPELLIRYENEEAVDDSQLPKDRFSAERLKGVDSTLKIQPAELGDSAVYLCASSLDRQEYSPLHFGNGTRLTVT.

The V gene is TRBV7-6, the J gene TRBJ2-1, with 13 bases lining up with TRBD2. The CDR3 length is 19 residues. Germline values: CDR1 SGHVS, CDR2 FNYEAQ. Trimming removed 4 bases from V and 1 base from J; junction bases left unmatched: 10. The CDR3, as DNA: TGTGCCAGCAGCTCAGCGGGACTAGCGGGGTTAGAGTCCTACAATGAGCAGTTCTTC. It specifies CASSSAGLAGLESYNEQFF.

The chain couples TRBV19 to TRBJ2-2; D might be TRBD2 (7 bases). CDR3 length: 18 amino acids. Germline loops: CDR1 LNHDA, CDR2 SQIVND (reference sequence). V lost 3 bases to trimming and J lost 1 base, with 18 bases between them. CDR3 protein: CASSMGVPGGLNTGELFF. CDR3 nucleotide sequence: TGTGCCAGTAGTATGGGGGTCCCGGGGGGCCTGAACACCGGGGAGCTGTTTTTT.

V gene TRBV27 combines with J gene TRBJ2-5; 7 positions match TRBD1. The CDR3 runs 13 residues. Germline lookup yields CDR1 MNHEY and CDR2 SMNVEV (reference sequence). V dropped 4 bases and J dropped 4; count of bases not matched to a gene: 3. CDR3 amino acids: CASSSNRGETQYF. The CDR3 DNA reads as TGTGCCAGCAGTTCCAACAGGGGAGAGACCCAGTACTTC.

The chain links TRBV7-2 to TRBJ1-1, with no clear D. V was cut by 2 bases and J by 8 bases, with 12 bases left in between. The CDR3 length is 13 residues. Germline V lookup: CDR1 SGHTA, CDR2 FQGNSA. The CDR3 nucleotides are TGTGCCAGCAGCTTACTCACGGGGTTAGAAGCTTTCTTT. Translating it yields CASSLLTGLEAFF. The complete variable domain, with remaining parts taken from reference TRBV7-2 and TRBJ1-1, reads GAGVSQSPSNKVTEKGKDVELRCDPISGHTALYWYRQSLGQGLEFLIYFQGNSAPDKSGLPSDRFSAERTGGSVSTLTIQRTQQEDSAVYLCASSLLTGLEAFFGQGTRLTVV.

The rearrangement links TRBV6-6 to TRBJ1-2; TRBD1 agrees at 7 bases. V shed 2 bases and J 6 bases; nucleotides not matched to a gene: 6. Germline CDR1 MNHNY, CDR2 SVGAGI (reference sequence). This CDR3 is 14 amino acids long. CDR3 sequence (DNA): TGTGCCAGCAGTTACGACCAGGGGGAAGATGGCTACACCTTC. Protein: CASSYDQGEDGYTF.

This clone has just one count. The genes are TRBV19 and TRBJ2-3; 8 bases agree with TRBD1. Losses at the gene ends were 4 bases for V and 3 bases for J; bases not matched to a gene: 6. CDR3 length equals 15 residues. The germline CDR1 and CDR2 sequences are LNHDA and SQIVND (reference sequence). The DNA for the CDR3 is TGTGCCAGTAGTACGACAGGGGAAGAAACAGATACGCAGTATTTT. Protein product: CASSTTGEETDTQYF.

The rearrangement uses TRBV4-2 and TRBJ2-4; the D gene is possibly TRBD1 (5 bases). Per the germline V gene, CDR1 is LGHNA and CDR2 is YNFKEQ. Trimming removed 3 bases at V and 0 bases at J, with 18 bases between. The CDR3 runs 18 residues. This chain's CDR3 is CASSHHKGWTPAKNIQYF. CDR3 in DNA: TGTGCCAGCAGCCACCATAAGGGGTGGACACCAGCCAAAAACATTCAGTACTTC.

A remark on this clone: The same CDR3 arises from other DNA sequences in this sample as well. The chain combines TRBV5-1 with TRBJ2-3; 7 positions match TRBD2. The CDR3 is 15 amino acids. CDR1 and CDR2 from the germline V gene are SGHRS and YFSETQ. With V trimmed by 0 bases and J by 2 bases, 3 bases remained unmatched. The CDR3 DNA is TGCGCCAGCAGCTTGGCTAGCGGATCCACAGATACGCAGTATTTT. Its translation is CASSLASGSTDTQYF.

V usage is TRBV30 and J usage is TRBJ2-4, with 7 bases that match TRBD1. The V and J ends lost 7 bases and 4 bases, in that order; junction bases with no gene match: 4. Per germline, CDR1 GTSNPN and CDR2 SVGIG (reference sequence). CDR3 length: 12 amino acids. In nucleotides, the CDR3 is TGTGCCTCCCAGGGGGTGAAAAACATTCAGTACTTC. Translation gives CASQGVKNIQYF.

V gene TRBV7-8 combines with J gene TRBJ1-5; D unclear. V dropped 1 base and J dropped 4 bases, with 14 bases sitting between them. Germline CDR1 reads SGHVS; CDR2 reads FQNEAQ. This CDR3 contains 16 residues. This CDR3 is CASSLGNSRGNQPQHF. The DNA of the CDR3 is TGTGCCAGCAGCTTAGGTAACTCTCGAGGGAATCAGCCCCAGCATTTT.

The rearrangement uses TRBV2 and TRBJ2-1; D perhaps matches TRBD2 (6 bases). The CDR3 extends over 14 amino acids. Trimming took off 2 bases at V and 10 bases at J, with 15 bases between the two ends. The V gene's germline CDR1 is SNHLY and CDR2 FYNNEI. The CDR3 loop reads CASSEITLASEQFF. CDR3 DNA sequence: TGTGCCAGCAGTGAAATTACCCTAGCGTCGGAGCAGTTCTTC.

Notes on this clone: The same CDR3 arises from other DNA sequences in this sample as well. The chain links TRBV6-5 to TRBJ1-1; 8 bases map to TRBD1. Unmatched junction bases numbered 10, after V lost 6 bases and J lost 7 bases. The CDR3 consists of 14 residues. The germline V gene has CDR1 MNHEY and CDR2 SVGAGI. This chain's CDR3 is CASSAGQGWVEAFF. The CDR3, as DNA: TGTGCCAGCAGCGCAGGACAGGGTTGGGTTGAAGCTTTCTTT.

This clone was seen more than once but under ten times. The chain employs TRBV6-1 and TRBJ1-6, with D tentatively TRBD1 (5 bases). The CDR3 is 16 amino acids. The V and J ends lost 1 base and 7 bases respectively, with 14 bases between them. Germline-derived CDR1 and CDR2 are MNHNS and SASEGT. CDR3 sequence: CASSEGVGTMNSPLHF. CDR3 sequence (DNA): TGTGCCAGCAGTGAAGGGGTAGGGACTATGAATTCACCCCTCCACTTT.

The chain joins TRBV4-3 to TRBJ2-5; 8 bases map to TRBD1. V lost 0 bases, J lost 3 bases, and 6 bases stayed unmatched. The germline V gene encodes CDR1 LGHNA and CDR2 YSLEER. The CDR3 has 16 amino acids. CDR3 amino acids: CASSQDTTGEEETQYF. Here the CDR3 DNA reads TGCGCCAGCAGCCAAGATACGACAGGGGAAGAAGAGACCCAGTACTTC.

The CDR3 coding sequence is TGTGCCAGCAGTTTGTGGTACAGGGATAATTCACCCCTCCACTTT. Translated, it gives CASSLWYRDNSPLHF. The chain has TRBV27 and TRBJ1-6, with D possibly being TRBD1 (6 bases). The CDR3 covers 15 residues. Germline V gene data show CDR1 as MNHEY and CDR2 as SMNVEV (reference sequence). Trimming took 3 bases from V and 5 from J, leaving 11 bases between them.

The chain combines TRBV30 with TRBJ1-2; maybe TRBD1 (5 bases). This CDR3 is built from 12 residues. Germline V gives CDR1 GTSNPN, CDR2 SVGIG (reference sequence). The V end lost 5 bases, the J end lost 3 bases, and 10 bases lay between the germline ends. The CDR3 DNA follows: TGTGCCTGGGGTGGGGGGGACTATGGCTACACCTTC. Its translation is CAWGGGDYGYTF.

The chain recombines TRBV12-5 with TRBJ2-5, with 7 bases lining up with TRBD1. This CDR3 contains 15 residues. Germline V gene lookup returns CDR1 LGHNT and CDR2 FRNRAP. J was trimmed by 1 base and V by 5 bases; bases with no gene match: 7. The CDR3 DNA reads as TGTGCTAGTGGTCCGCAGACAGGGCCCCAAGAGACCCAGTACTTC. Amino acids: CASGPQTGPQETQYF. Full variable domain (rest looked up from reference TRBV12-5 and TRBJ2-5): DARVTQTPRHKVTEMGQEVTMRCQPILGHNTVFWYRQTMMQGLELLAYFRNRAPLDDSGMPKDRFSAEMPDATLATLKIQPSEPRDSAVYFCASGPQTGPQETQYFGPGTRLLVL.

CDR3 DNA: TGTGCCAGTAGCCCGGACAGGGGCTATGGCTACACCTTC. Protein product: CASSPDRGYGYTF. The genes are TRBV19 and TRBJ1-2, with 9 bases lining up with TRBD1. With V trimmed by 6 bases and J by 4 bases, 3 bases remained unmatched. CDR3 length: 13 amino acids. From germline, CDR1 is LNHDA and CDR2 SQIVND (reference sequence).

This chain connects TRBV18 to TRBJ1-6; 9 bases match TRBD1. This CDR3 comprises 15 residues. The trim removed 3 bases at V and 13 bases at J, leaving 10 bases unmatched. Looked up from germline, CDR1 is KGHSH and CDR2 is LQKENI. CDR3 in DNA: TGTGCCAGCTCACCTACGGGGACAGGGCCTGTCCCCCTCCACTTT. This translates into CASSPTGTGPVPLHF.

The rearrangement links TRBV5-6 to TRBJ2-5, with 9 nucleotides matching TRBD2. CDR3 size: 16 residues. Germline V lookup: CDR1 SGHDT, CDR2 YYEEEE. The junction had 6 bases not matched to a gene; V was cut back by 1 base and J by 2 bases. The CDR3 DNA reads as TGTGCCAGCAGCTTGCCCGGAGCGGGGGGACAAGAGACCCAGTACTTC. It specifies CASSLPGAGGQETQYF.

This chain connects TRBV5-5 to TRBJ1-1, with D unclear. The CDR3 sequence is 14 residues long. Between the trimmed V and J ends, which lost 1 base and 2 bases, there was a span of 9 bases. Looked up from germline, CDR1 is SGHKS and CDR2 is YYEKEE (reference sequence). The CDR3 protein is CASSLFSANTEAFF. The DNA for the CDR3 is TGTGCCAGCAGCTTGTTTAGTGCCAACACTGAAGCTTTCTTT.